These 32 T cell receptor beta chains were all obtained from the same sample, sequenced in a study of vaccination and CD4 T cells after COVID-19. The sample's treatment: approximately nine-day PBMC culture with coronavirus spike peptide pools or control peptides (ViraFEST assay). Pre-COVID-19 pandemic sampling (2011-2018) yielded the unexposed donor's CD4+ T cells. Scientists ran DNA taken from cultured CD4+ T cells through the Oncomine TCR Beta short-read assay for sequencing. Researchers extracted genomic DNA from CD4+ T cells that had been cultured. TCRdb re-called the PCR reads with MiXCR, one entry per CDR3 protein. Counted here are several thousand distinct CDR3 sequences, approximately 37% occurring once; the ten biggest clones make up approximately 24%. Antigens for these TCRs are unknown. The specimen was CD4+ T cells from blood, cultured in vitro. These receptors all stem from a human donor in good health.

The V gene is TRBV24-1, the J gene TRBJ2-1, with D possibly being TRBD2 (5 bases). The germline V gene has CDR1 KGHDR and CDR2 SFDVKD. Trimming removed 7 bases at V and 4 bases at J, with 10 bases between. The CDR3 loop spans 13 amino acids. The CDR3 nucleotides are TGTGCCACCAGCCAAAGCGGTTACAATGAGCAGTTCTTC. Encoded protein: CATSQSGYNEQFF.

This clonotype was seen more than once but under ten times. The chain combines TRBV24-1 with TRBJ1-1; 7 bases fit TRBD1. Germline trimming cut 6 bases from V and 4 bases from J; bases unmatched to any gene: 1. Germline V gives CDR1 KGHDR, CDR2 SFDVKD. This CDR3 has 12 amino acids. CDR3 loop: CATSHRGTEAFF. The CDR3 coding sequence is TGTGCCACCAGTCACAGGGGCACTGAAGCTTTCTTT.

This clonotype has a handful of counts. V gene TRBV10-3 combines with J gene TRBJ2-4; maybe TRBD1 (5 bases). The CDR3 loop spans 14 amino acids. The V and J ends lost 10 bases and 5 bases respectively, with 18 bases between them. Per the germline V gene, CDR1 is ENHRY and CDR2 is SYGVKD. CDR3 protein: CATKAGLGENIQYF. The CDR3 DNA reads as TGTGCCACCAAGGCAGGGTTAGGTGAAAACATTCAGTACTTC.

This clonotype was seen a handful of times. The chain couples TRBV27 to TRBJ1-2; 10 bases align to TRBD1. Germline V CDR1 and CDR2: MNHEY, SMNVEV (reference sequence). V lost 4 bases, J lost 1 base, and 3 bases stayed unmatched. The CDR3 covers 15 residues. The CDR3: CASSSRDRGNYGYTF. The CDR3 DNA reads TGTGCCAGCAGTTCCCGGGACAGGGGTAACTATGGCTACACCTTC.

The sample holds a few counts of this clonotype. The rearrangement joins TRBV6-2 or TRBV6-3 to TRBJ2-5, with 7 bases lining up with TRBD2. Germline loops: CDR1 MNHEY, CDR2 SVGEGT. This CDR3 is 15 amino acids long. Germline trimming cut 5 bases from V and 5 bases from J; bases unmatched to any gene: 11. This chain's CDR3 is CASSQRDSPEETQYF. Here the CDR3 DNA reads TGTGCCAGCAGTCAGCGGGACTCCCCTGAGGAGACCCAGTACTTC.

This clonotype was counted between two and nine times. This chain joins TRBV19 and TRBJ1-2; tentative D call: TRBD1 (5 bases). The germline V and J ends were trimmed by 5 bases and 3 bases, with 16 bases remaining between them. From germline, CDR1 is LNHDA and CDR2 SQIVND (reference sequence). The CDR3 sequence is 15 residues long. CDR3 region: CASSVYRDSDYGYTF. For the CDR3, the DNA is TGTGCCAGTAGTGTATACCGGGACTCGGACTATGGCTACACCTTC.

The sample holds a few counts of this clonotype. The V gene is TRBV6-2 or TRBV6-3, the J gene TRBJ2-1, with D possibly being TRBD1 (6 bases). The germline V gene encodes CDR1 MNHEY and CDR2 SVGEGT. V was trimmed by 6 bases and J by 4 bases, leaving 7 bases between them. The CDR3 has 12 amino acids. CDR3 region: CASSDRYNEQFF. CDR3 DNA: TGTGCCAGCAGCGACAGGTACAATGAGCAGTTCTTC.

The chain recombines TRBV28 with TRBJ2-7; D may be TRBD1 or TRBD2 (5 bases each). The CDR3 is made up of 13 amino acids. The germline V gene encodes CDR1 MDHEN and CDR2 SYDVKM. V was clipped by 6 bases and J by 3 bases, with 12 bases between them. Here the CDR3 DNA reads TGTGCCAGCAGGGGACCTCAACTCTACGAGCAGTACTTC. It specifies CASRGPQLYEQYF. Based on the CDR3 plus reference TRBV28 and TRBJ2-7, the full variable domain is DVKVTQSSRYLVKRTGEKVFLECVQDMDHENMFWYRQDPGLGLRLIYFSYDVKMKEKGDIPEGYSVSREKKERFSLILESASTNQTSMYLCASRGPQLYEQYFGPGTRLTVT.

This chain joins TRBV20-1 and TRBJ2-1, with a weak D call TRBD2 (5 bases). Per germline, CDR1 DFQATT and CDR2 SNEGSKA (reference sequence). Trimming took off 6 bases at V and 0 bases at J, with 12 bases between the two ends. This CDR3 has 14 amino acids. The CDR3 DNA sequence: TGCAGTGCCTTAGGGCGGGCCTCCTACAATGAGCAGTTCTTC. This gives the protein CSALGRASYNEQFF.

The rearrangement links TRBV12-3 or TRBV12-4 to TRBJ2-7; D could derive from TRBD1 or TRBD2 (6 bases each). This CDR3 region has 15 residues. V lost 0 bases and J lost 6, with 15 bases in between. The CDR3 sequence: CASSLAGGLTLEQYF. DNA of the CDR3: TGTGCCAGCAGTTTAGCAGGGGGGCTCACCCTCGAGCAGTACTTC.

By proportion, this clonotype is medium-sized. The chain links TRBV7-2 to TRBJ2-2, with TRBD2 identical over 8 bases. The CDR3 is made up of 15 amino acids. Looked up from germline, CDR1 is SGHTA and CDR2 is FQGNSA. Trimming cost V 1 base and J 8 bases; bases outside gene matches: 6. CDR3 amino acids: CASSLDGRAMGELFF. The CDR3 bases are TGTGCCAGCAGCTTAGACGGGAGGGCCATGGGGGAGCTGTTTTTT.

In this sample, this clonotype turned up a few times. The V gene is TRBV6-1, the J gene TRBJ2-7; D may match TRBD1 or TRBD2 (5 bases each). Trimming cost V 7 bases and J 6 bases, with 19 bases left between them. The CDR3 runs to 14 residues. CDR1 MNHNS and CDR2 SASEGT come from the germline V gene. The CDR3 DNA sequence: TGTGCCAGCACCTCGAGGGTGATAGGGACCGAGCAGTACTTC. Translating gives CASTSRVIGTEQYF.

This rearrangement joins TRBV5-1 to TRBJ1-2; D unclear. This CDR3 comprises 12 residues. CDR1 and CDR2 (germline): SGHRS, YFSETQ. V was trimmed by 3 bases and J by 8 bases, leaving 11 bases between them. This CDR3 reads CASSSDVFGYTF. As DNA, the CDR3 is TGCGCCAGCAGCTCGGACGTCTTCGGCTACACCTTC.

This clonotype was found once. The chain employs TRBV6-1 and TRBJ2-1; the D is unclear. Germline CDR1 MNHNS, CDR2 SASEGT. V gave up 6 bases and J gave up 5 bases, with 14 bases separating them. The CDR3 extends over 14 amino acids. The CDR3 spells CASRDRARHNEQFF. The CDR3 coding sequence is TGTGCCAGCAGGGACCGGGCACGCCACAATGAGCAGTTCTTC.

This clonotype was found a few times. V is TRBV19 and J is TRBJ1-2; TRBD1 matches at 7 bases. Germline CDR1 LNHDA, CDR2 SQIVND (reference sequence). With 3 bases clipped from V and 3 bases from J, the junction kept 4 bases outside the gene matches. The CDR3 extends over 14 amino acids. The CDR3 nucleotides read TGTGCCAGTAGTATCAGGGACAGCGACTATGGCTACACCTTC. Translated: CASSIRDSDYGYTF.

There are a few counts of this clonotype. The CDR3, as DNA: TGTGCCAGCAGCCTGATGGGAGGGACCCAGTACTTC. This translates into CASSLMGGTQYF. The rearrangement links TRBV12-3 or TRBV12-4 to TRBJ2-5; possibly TRBD2 for D (6 bases). The CDR3 totals 12 residues. V gave up 6 bases and J gave up 7 bases, with 12 bases separating them.

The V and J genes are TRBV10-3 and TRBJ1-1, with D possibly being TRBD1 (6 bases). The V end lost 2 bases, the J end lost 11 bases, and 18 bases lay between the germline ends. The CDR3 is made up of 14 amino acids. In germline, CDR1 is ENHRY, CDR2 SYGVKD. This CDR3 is CAISEPRGGGKAFF. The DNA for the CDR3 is TGTGCCATCAGTGAGCCGCGGGGAGGGGGGAAGGCTTTCTTT.

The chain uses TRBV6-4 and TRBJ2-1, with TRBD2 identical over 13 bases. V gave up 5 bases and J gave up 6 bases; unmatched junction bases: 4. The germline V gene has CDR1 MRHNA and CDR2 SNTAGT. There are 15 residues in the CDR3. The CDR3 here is CASSTGLAGSNEQFF. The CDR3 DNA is TGTGCCAGCAGTACGGGACTAGCGGGGTCCAATGAGCAGTTCTTC.

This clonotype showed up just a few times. The CDR3 region is CASSPPRGSLGTEAFF. In DNA, the CDR3 is TGTGCCAGCAGCCCCCCCCGGGGGAGCCTGGGCACTGAAGCTTTCTTT. This chain links TRBV5-4 with TRBJ1-1; a possible D gene is TRBD1 (5 bases). CDR3 length: 16 residues. Germline V gene data show CDR1 as SGHNT and CDR2 as YYREEE (reference sequence). Trimming took 4 bases from V and 4 from J, leaving 20 bases between them.

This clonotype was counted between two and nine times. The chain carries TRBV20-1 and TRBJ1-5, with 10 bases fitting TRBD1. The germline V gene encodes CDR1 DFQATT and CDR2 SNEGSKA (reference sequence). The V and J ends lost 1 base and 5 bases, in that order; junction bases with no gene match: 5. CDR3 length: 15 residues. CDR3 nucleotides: TGCAGTGCTAGAGCCACCGGGACAGGGGATCAGCCCCAGCATTTT. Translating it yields CSARATGTGDQPQHF.

CDR3 loop: CASSDNLVFGNEQFF. The CDR3 coding sequence is TGTGCCAGCAGTGATAACCTGGTATTTGGCAATGAGCAGTTCTTC. J is TRBJ2-1 and V is TRBV2; D ambiguous. The germline V gene has CDR1 SNHLY and CDR2 FYNNEI. The CDR3 spans 15 residues. V was shortened by 3 bases and J by 6 bases, with 15 bases between the two germline ends.

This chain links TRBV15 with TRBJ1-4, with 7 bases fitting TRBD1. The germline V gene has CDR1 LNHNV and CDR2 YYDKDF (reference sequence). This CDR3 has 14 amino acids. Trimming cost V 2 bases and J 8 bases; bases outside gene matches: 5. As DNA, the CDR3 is TGTGCCACCAGCAGAAGAGGGGGCGGAGAAAAACTGTTTTTT. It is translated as CATSRRGGGEKLFF.

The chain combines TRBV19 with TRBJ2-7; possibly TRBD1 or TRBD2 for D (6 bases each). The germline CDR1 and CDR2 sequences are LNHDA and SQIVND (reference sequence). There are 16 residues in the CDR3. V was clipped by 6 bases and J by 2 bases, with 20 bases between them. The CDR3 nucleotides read TGTGCCAGTAGGGTTAACGGGGGCCGGTCCCCCTACGAGCAGTACTTC. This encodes CASRVNGGRSPYEQYF.

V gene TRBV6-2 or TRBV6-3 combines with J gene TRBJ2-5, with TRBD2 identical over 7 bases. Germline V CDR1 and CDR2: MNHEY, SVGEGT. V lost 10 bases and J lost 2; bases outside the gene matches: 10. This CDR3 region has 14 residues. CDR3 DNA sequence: TGTGCCATCAAAAGCGGGACGGTACAAGAGACCCAGTACTTC. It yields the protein CAIKSGTVQETQYF.

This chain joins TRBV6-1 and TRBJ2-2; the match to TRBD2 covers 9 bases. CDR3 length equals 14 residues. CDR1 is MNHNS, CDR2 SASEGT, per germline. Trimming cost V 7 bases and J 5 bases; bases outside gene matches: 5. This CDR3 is CASISGGRTGELFF. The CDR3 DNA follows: TGTGCCAGCATCAGCGGGGGGCGGACCGGGGAGCTGTTTTTT.

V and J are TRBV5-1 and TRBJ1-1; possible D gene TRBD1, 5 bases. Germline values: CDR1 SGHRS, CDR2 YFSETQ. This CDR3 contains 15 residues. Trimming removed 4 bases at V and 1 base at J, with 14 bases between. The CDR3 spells CASSSIGGGNTEAFF. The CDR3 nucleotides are TGCGCCAGCAGCAGTATTGGGGGTGGGAACACTGAAGCTTTCTTT. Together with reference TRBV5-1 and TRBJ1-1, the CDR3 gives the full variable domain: KAGVTQTPRYLIKTRGQQVTLSCSPISGHRSVSWYQQTPGQGLQFLFEYFSETQRNKGNFPGRFSGRQFSNSRSEMNVSTLELGDSALYLCASSSIGGGNTEAFFGQGTRLTVV.

Here the CDR3 DNA reads TGTGCCAGCGCACGAGGGGAGCTGTTTTTT. This encodes CASARGELFF. This sequence joins TRBV7-8 and TRBJ2-2; no definite D call. CDR3 size: 10 residues. Germline V gene sequence: CDR1 SGHVS, CDR2 FQNEAQ. Trimming took off 8 bases at V and 8 bases at J, with 6 bases between the two ends. The full variable domain, in which reference TRBV7-8 and TRBJ2-2 provide the parts outside the CDR3, is GAGVSQSPRYKVAKRGQDVALRCDPISGHVSLFWYQQALGQGPEFLTYFQNEAQLDKSGLPSDRFFAERPEGSVSTLKIQRTQQEDSAVYLCASARGELFFGEGSRLTVL.

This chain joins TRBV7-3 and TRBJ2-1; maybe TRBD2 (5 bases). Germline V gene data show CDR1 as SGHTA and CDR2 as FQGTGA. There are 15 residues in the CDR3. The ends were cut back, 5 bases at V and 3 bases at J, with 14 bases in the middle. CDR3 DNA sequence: TGTGCCAGCAGCCCTCTCGGAGGACTCTACAATGAGCAGTTCTTC. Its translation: CASSPLGGLYNEQFF.

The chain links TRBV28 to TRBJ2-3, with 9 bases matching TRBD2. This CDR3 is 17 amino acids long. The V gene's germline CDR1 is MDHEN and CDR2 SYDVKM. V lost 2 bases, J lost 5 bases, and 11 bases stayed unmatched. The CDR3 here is CASSLLRGRAGGDTQYF. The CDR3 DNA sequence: TGTGCCAGCAGTTTACTTCGCGGGAGGGCCGGCGGAGATACGCAGTATTTT.

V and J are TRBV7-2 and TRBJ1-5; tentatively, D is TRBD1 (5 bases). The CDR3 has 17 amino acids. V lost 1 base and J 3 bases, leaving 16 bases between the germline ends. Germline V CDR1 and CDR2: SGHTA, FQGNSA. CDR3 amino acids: CASSLEGTRGPNQPQHF. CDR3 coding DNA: TGTGCCAGCAGCTTAGAAGGGACCAGAGGCCCCAATCAGCCCCAGCATTTT.

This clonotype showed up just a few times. CDR3 loop: CASSPPGLLNSPLHF. As DNA, the CDR3 is TGTGCCAGCAGTCCACCGGGACTTTTGAATTCACCCCTCCACTTT. V is TRBV28 and J is TRBJ1-6; the D gene is possibly TRBD1 (5 bases). The CDR3 length is 15 residues. Germline V gene lookup returns CDR1 MDHEN and CDR2 SYDVKM. V lost 5 bases to trimming and J lost 7 bases, with 15 bases between them.

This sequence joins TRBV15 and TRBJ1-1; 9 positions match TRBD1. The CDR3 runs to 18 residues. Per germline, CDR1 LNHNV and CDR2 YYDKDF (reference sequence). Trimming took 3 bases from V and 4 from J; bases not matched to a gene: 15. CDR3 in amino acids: CATSRPFPGTGSGTEAFF. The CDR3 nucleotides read TGTGCCACCAGCAGGCCATTTCCCGGGACAGGGTCGGGCACTGAAGCTTTCTTT.